This paragraph reports one TCR beta chain. It lacks a known antigen. Nothing much larger sits one base from this clone, and base qualities are not available. This entry is derived from a study of immune evolution from preneoplasia to lung adenocarcinoma (dated by TCRdb to the early 2020s). Some background on the complete study: No AAH lesions showed HLA loss of heterozygosity, compared with 7% of AIS, around 15% of MIA and roughly 35% of ADC lesions. Immune contexture across lung adenocarcinoma precursors and invasive adenocarcinoma was profiled using immune gene expression, TCR sequencing and multiplex immunofluorescence. Resected precursor lesions (AAH, AIS, MIA) and invasive adenocarcinomas were each compared against paired morphologically normal lung tissue. Sample size was based on specimen availability rather than a prior power calculation. The immune data were integrated with whole exome sequencing and methylation data obtained from the same cohort of nodules. A total of 40 to 60 patients with pulmonary nodules who underwent surgical resection were included in the overall cohort. A total of more than 40 patients contributed TCR sequencing data. The study reported that under 120 samples were used for TCR sequencing. POLYSOLVER was used to infer class I HLA alleles from exome data, and LOHHLA was used to detect allele-specific HLA loss.

The CDR3 holds 12 amino acids from the cysteine to the phenylalanine. The sequence is cut down to CDR3 DNA, 36 bases in frame from base 1. The germline V gene (reference sequence) sets CDR1 to SGHKS and CDR2 to YYEKEE. V and J lose 2 bases and 6 bases, and a span of 9 bases separates them. Between 2014 and 2017, the patients underwent resection in either Japan or China. The histologic diagnosis of each case was independently confirmed on H&E slides by two lung cancer pathologists. To enrich premalignant or tumor cells for nucleic acid extraction, macro-dissection was performed after pathologic assessment. FFPE tissue was used for DNA isolation with the AllPrep DNA/RNA FFPE Kit. Using the immunoSEQ hsTCRbeta Kit, TCR beta CDR3 regions were sequenced from DNA. Per the authors' processing: TCR sequencing data were analysed with the ImmunoSEQ Analyzer. T cell clonality was defined as 1 minus Pielou's evenness computed on productive rearrangements. The inverse Simpson index, applied to productive templates, was used to measure T cell diversity. T cell density was TCR beta template counts normalized to usable DNA, estimated by amplifying and sequencing housekeeping genes. Two-sided Kruskal-Wallis tests were used to compare TCR metrics across histologic stages. Imported from immuneACCESS, the table was reduced by TCRdb to in-frame sequences with V and J called. These copies leave out some clones; in studies compared against another copy, an unresolved V gene accounts for under half, and the cause of the remainder is not known. The DNA gave D and trimming, while V, J and clone size come from that table. The table for this sample lists thousands of clones; roughly 87% of them were counted only once. The ten top clones hold 2.5% to 3% of the sample.

General conclusions and limits of the study: Clonality was highest in normal lung, while later-stage lesions appeared to have lower clonality but higher T cell density and diversity. The findings rested on association rather than direct causation, and larger cohorts with long-term follow-up and longitudinal biopsies were considered necessary. Because every patient came from Japan and China, how well the results apply to Western populations was uncertain. Normal lung had the highest top T cell clone frequencies, and these frequencies appeared to fall progressively from AAH through AIS, MIA and invasive adenocarcinoma. T cell clonality was highest in KRAS-mutant nodules compared with EGFR-mutant or double wild-type lesions.

The rearrangement combines TRBV5-5 with TRBJ2-7; no D segment can be confidently identified. The clonotype originates from a person aged 65-85 years with lung adenocarcinoma. Specimen: FFPE minimally invasive lung adenocarcinoma tissue. The cell subset or site label for this specimen denotes: micro-invasive lung adenocarcinoma (MIA). The CDR3 loop reads CASSFFSREQYF. The sequenced DNA is TGTGCCAGCAGCTTTTTTTCGCGCGAGCAGTACTTC.